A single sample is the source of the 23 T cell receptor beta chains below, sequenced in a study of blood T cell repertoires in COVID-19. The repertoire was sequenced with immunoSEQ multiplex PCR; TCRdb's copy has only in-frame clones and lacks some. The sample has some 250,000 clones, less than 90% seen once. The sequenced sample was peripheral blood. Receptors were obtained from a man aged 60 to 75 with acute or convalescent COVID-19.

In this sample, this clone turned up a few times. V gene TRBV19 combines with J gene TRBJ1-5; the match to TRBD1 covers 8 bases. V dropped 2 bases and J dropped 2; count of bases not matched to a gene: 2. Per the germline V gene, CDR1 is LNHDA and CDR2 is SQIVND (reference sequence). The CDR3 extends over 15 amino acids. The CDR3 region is CASSISGQGNQPQHF. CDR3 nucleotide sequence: TGTGCCAGTAGTATATCGGGACAGGGCAATCAGCCCCAGCATTTT.

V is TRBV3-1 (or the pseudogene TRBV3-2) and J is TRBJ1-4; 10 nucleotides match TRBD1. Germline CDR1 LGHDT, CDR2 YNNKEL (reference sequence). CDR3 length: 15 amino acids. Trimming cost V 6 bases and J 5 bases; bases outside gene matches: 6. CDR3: CASRPLGQGNEKLFF. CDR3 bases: TGTGCCAGCAGGCCTTTGGGACAGGGGAATGAAAAACTGTTTTTT.

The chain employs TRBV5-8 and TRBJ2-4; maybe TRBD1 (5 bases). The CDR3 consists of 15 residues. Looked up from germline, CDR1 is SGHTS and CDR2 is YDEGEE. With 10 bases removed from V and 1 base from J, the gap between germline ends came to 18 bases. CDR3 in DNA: TGTGCCCCCTCGGCAGGGTTAAATGCCAAAAACATTCAGTACTTC. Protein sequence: CAPSAGLNAKNIQYF.

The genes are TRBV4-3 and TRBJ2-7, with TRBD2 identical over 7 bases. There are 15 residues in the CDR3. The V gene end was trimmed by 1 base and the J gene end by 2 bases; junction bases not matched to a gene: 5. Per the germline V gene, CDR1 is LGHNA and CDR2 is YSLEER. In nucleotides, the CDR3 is TGCGCCAGCAGCCAAGGGTGGGCGGGAGCCTACGAGCAGTACTTC. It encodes CASSQGWAGAYEQYF.

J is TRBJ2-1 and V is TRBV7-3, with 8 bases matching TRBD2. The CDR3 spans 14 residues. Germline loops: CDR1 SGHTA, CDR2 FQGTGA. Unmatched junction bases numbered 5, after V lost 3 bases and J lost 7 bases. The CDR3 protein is CASSFPGGKNEQFF. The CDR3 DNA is TGTGCCAGCAGCTTCCCGGGAGGGAAAAATGAGCAGTTCTTC.

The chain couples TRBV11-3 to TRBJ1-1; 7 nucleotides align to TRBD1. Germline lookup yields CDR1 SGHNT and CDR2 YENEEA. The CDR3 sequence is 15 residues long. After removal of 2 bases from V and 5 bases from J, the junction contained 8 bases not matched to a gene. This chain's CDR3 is CASSLFFGRGTEAFF. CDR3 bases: TGTGCCAGCAGCTTATTTTTCGGCAGGGGGACTGAAGCTTTCTTT.

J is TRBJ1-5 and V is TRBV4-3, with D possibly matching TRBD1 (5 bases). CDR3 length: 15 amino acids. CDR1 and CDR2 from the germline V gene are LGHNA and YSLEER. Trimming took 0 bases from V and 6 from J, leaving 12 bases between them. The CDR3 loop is CASSQDSSGVQPQHF. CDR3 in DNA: TGCGCCAGCAGCCAAGATTCCTCGGGGGTTCAGCCCCAGCATTTT.

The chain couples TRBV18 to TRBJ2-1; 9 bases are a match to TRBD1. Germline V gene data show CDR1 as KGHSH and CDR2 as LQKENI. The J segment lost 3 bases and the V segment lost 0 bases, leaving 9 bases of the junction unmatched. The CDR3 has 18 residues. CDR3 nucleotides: TGTGCCAGCTCACCACCGCAAGTATGGACAGGGGACTACAATGAGCAGTTCTTC. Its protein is CASSPPQVWTGDYNEQFF.

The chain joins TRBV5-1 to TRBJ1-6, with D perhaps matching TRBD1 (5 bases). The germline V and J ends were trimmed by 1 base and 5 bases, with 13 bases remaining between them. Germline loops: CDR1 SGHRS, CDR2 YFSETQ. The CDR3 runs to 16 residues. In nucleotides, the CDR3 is TGCGCCAGCAGCTTGAGTGGGTCGACAGATAATTCACCCCTCCACTTT. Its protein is CASSLSGSTDNSPLHF.

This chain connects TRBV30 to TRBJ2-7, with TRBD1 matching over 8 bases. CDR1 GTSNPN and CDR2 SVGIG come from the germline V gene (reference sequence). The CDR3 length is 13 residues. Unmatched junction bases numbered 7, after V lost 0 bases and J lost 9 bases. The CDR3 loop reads CAWSVGQGLGQYF. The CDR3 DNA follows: TGTGCCTGGAGTGTCGGACAGGGTTTGGGGCAGTACTTC. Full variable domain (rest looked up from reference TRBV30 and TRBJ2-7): SQTIHQWPATLVQPVGSPLSLECTVEGTSNPNLYWYRQAAGRGLQLLFYSVGIGQISSEVPQNLSASRPQDRQFILSSKKLLLSDSGFYLCAWSVGQGLGQYFGPGTRLTVT.

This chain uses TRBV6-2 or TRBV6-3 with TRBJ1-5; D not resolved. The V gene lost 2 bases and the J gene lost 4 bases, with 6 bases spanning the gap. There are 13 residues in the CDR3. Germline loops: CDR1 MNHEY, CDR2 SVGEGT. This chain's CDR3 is CASSYVENQPQHF. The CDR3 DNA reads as TGTGCCAGCAGTTACGTGGAGAATCAGCCCCAGCATTTT.

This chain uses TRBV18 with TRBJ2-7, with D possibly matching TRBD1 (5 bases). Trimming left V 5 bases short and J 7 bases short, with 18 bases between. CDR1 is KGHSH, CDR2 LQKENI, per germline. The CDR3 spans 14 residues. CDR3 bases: TGTGCCAGCTCAGCAGTCGACCCTAGGGGTGAGCAGTACTTC. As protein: CASSAVDPRGEQYF.

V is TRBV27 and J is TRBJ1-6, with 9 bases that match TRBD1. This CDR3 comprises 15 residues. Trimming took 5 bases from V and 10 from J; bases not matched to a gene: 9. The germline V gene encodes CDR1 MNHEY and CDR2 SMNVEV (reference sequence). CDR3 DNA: TGTGCCAGCAGTCCTGAACAGGGGGCTTGGTCACCCCTCCACTTT. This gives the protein CASSPEQGAWSPLHF.

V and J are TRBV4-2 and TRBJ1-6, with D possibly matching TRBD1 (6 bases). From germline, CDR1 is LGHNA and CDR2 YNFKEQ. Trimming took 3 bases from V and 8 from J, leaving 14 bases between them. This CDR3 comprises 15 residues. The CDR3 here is CASSQDSRGDSPLHF. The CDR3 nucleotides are TGTGCCAGCAGCCAGGACAGTAGAGGAGATTCACCCCTCCACTTT.

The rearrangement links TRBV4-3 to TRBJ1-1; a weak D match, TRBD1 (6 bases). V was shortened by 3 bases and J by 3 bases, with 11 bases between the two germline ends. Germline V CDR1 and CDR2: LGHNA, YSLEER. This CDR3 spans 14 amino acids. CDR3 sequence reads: CASSQGHQDTEAFF. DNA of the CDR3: TGCGCCAGCAGCCAGGGACATCAGGACACTGAAGCTTTCTTT.

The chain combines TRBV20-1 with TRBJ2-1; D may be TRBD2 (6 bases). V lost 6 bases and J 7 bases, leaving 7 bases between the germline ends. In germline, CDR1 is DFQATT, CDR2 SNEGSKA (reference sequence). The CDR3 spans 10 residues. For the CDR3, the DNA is TGCAGTGCGGAGGGTAATGAGCAGTTCTTC. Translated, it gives CSAEGNEQFF.

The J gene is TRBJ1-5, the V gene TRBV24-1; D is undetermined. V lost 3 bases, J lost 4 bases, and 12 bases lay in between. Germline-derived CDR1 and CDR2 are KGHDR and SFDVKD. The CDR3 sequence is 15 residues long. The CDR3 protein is CATSDHSAGNQPQHF. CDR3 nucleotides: TGTGCCACCAGTGATCATAGTGCGGGAAATCAGCCCCAGCATTTT.

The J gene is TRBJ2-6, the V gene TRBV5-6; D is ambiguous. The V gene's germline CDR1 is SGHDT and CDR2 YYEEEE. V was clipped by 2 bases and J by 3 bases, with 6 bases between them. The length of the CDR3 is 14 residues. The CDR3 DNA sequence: TGTGCCAGCAGCTTACGGTATGGGGCCAACGTCCTGACTTTC. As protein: CASSLRYGANVLTF.

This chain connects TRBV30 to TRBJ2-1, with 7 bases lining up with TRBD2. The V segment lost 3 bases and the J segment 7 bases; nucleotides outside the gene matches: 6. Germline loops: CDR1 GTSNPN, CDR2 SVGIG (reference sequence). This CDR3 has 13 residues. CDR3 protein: CAWRELASNEQFF. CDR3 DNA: TGTGCCTGGAGGGAACTAGCGTCTAATGAGCAGTTCTTC.

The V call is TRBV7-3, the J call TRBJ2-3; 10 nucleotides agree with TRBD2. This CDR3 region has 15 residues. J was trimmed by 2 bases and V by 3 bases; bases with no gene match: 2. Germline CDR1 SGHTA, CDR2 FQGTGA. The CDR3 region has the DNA TGTGCCAGCAGCTTCGGGACTAGCGACACAGATACGCAGTATTTT. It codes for CASSFGTSDTDTQYF.

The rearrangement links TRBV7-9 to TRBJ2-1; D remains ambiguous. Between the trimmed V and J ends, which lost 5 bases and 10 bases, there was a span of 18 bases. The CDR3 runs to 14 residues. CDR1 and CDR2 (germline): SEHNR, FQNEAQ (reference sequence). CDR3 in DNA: TGTGCCAGCAGCCCCTCCCACACAGAGAGCGAGCAGTTCTTC. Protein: CASSPSHTESEQFF.

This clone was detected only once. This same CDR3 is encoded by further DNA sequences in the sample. CDR3 sequence (DNA): TGTGCCAGCAGCTTAACCCGGAATCAGCCCCAGCATTTT. Translating it yields CASSLTRNQPQHF. The J gene is TRBJ1-5, the V gene TRBV7-3; no definite D call. The CDR3 is 13 residues long. V was clipped by 0 bases and J by 4 bases, with 4 bases between them. CDR1 is SGHTA, CDR2 FQGTGA, per germline.

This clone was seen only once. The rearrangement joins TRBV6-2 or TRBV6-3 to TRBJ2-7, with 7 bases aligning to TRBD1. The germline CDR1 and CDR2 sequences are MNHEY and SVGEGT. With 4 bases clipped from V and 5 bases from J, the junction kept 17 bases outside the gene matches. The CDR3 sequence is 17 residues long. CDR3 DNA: TGTGCCAGCAGTTCGGGTTTGAGGGGGCGCATCGGCCACGAGCAGTACTTC. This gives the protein CASSSGLRGRIGHEQYF.